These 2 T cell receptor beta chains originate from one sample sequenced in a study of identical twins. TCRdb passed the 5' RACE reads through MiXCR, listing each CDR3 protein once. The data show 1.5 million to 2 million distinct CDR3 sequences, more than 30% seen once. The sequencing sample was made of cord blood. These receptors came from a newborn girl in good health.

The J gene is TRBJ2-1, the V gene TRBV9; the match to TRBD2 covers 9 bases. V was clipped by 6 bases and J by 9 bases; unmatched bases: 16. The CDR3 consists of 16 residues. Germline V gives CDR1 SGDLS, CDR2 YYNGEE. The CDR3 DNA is TGTGCCAGCACCCCTGGGAGCGTAGCGGGGGTAGGTGAGCAGTTCTTC. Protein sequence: CASTPGSVAGVGEQFF.

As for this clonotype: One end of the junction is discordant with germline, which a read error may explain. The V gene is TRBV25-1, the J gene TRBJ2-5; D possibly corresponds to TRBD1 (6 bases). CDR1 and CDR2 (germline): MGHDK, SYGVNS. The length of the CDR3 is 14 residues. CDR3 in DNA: TGTGCCTGCAGTGATACAGGGTACGGAGAGACCCAGTACTTC. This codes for CACSDTGYGETQYF.